These 8 T cell receptor beta chains were all obtained from the same sample, sequenced in a study of T cell responses to AZD1222 COVID-19 vaccine. Using immunoSEQ multiplex PCR, the repertoire was profiled, and TCRdb retains in-frame clones only, with some absent. The table lists some 150,000 clones, more than 90% of them singletons. Source: peripheral blood, taken 28 days after the second AZD1222 dose. The receptors originated from an adult who received the AZD1222 COVID-19 vaccine.

The chain couples TRBV3-1 (or the pseudogene TRBV3-2) to TRBJ1-2; no clear D. CDR3 size: 12 residues. Germline V CDR1 and CDR2: LGHDT, YNNKEL (reference sequence). V shed 2 bases and J shed 8 bases, with 9 bases lying between them. This chain's CDR3 is CASSQSYVGYTF. CDR3 DNA: TGTGCCAGCAGCCAAAGCTATGTCGGCTACACCTTC.

The gene calls are TRBV5-8 and TRBJ2-5; 10 nucleotides line up with TRBD1. Germline lookup yields CDR1 SGHTS and CDR2 YDEGEE. V gave up 4 bases and J gave up 4 bases; unmatched junction bases: 7. The CDR3 length is 15 residues. This CDR3 reads CASSLTGGRGETQYF. The CDR3 nucleotides are TGTGCCAGCAGCCTGACAGGGGGCCGCGGAGAGACCCAGTACTTC.

The chain is built from TRBV28 and TRBJ2-7; 10 bases are shared with TRBD1. With V trimmed by 2 bases and J by 0 bases, 7 bases remained unmatched. CDR1 is MDHEN, CDR2 SYDVKM, per germline. This CDR3 has 17 residues. The CDR3 region is CASSLGRGTGDSYEQYF. CDR3 nucleotides: TGTGCCAGCAGTTTAGGGCGGGGGACAGGGGACTCCTACGAGCAGTACTTC.

This chain connects TRBV12-3 or TRBV12-4 to TRBJ1-2; D might be TRBD1 (5 bases). With 3 bases removed from V and 4 bases from J, the gap between germline ends came to 9 bases. The CDR3 runs to 13 residues. The DNA for the CDR3 is TGTGCCAGCAGTTTGCAGGACACCTATGGCTACACCTTC. Protein product: CASSLQDTYGYTF.

The chain recombines TRBV19 with TRBJ1-5; 9 positions match TRBD1. The CDR3 consists of 14 residues. CDR1 and CDR2 (germline): LNHDA, SQIVND (reference sequence). After removal of 7 bases from V and 6 bases from J, the junction contained 7 bases not matched to a gene. The CDR3 loop reads CASTTNRGPQPQHF. As DNA, the CDR3 is TGTGCCAGTACTACTAACAGGGGGCCTCAGCCCCAGCATTTT.

This sequence joins TRBV11-2 and TRBJ1-1; no clear D gene. V was shortened by 4 bases and J by 0 bases, with 6 bases between the two germline ends. Germline V gene data show CDR1 as SGHAT and CDR2 as FQNNGV. The CDR3 runs 13 residues. The CDR3 DNA reads as TGTGCCAGCAGCTCCCAGATGAACACTGAAGCTTTCTTT. This codes for CASSSQMNTEAFF.

The CDR3 loop is CASSAGEGYEQFF. Here the CDR3 DNA reads TGTGCCAGCAGCGCCGGGGAGGGCTATGAGCAGTTCTTC. The V and J genes are TRBV5-4 and TRBJ2-1; 7 bases are shared with TRBD2. With 4 bases clipped from V and 8 bases from J, the junction kept 6 bases outside the gene matches. The CDR3 contains 13 residues. Germline V gene sequence: CDR1 SGHNT, CDR2 YYREEE (reference sequence). Complete variable domain (other parts from reference TRBV5-4 and TRBJ2-1): ETGVTQSPTHLIKTRGQQVTLRCSSQSGHNTVSWYQQALGQGPQFIFQYYREEENGRGNFPPRFSGLQFPNYSSELNVNALELDDSALYLCASSAGEGYEQFFGPGTRLTVL.

This sequence joins TRBV27 and TRBJ1-2; D is unresolved. Germline V gene sequence: CDR1 MNHEY, CDR2 SMNVEV (reference sequence). Trimming took off 7 bases at V and 1 base at J, with 13 bases between the two ends. The CDR3 spans 14 residues. The CDR3: CASMGLRSNYGYTF. The CDR3, as DNA: TGTGCCAGCATGGGCCTACGGAGTAACTATGGCTACACCTTC.